The 28 T cell receptor beta chains given below trace back to one sample, sequenced in a study of blood T cell repertoires in COVID-19. Method: immunoSEQ multiplex PCR; TCRdb's copy keeps in-frame clones and lacks some. Of about 170,000 clones listed, about 83% are singletons. The sample taken for sequencing was peripheral blood. These receptors were obtained from a woman aged 80 or over with acute or convalescent COVID-19.

J is TRBJ2-5 and V is TRBV7-2; 8 nucleotides line up with TRBD1. CDR1 SGHTA and CDR2 FQGNSA come from the germline V gene. J lost 5 bases, V lost 3 bases, and 5 bases had no gene match. The CDR3 totals 14 residues. This chain's CDR3 is CASSFDRGGETQYF. In DNA, the CDR3 is TGTGCCAGCAGCTTTGACAGGGGTGGCGAGACCCAGTACTTC.

Concerning this clone itself: Within the sample, other DNA sequences also encode this same CDR3. The J gene is TRBJ1-5, the V gene TRBV5-8; the D is unclear. This CDR3 has 12 amino acids. CDR1 is SGHTS, CDR2 YDEGEE, per germline. Trimming left V 0 bases short and J 5 bases short, with 3 bases between. The DNA for the CDR3 is TGTGCCAGCAGCTTGGTAGATCAGCCCCAGCATTTT. Amino acid sequence: CASSLVDQPQHF. Drawing the rest from reference TRBV5-8 and TRBJ1-5, the complete variable domain is EAGVTQSPTHLIKTRGQQATLRCSPISGHTSVYWYQQALGLGLQFLLWYDEGEERNRGNFPPRFSGRQFPNYSSELNVNALELEDSALYLCASSLVDQPQHFGDGTRLSIL.

This chain joins TRBV6-2 or TRBV6-3 and TRBJ2-7, with TRBD2 matching over 10 bases. Germline V gene lookup returns CDR1 MNHEY and CDR2 SVGEGT. The CDR3 loop spans 16 amino acids. Unmatched junction bases numbered 8, after V lost 5 bases and J lost 1 base. The CDR3 coding sequence is TGTGCCAGCAGTCTCCTAGCGGGGGCCTCTTCCTACGAGCAGTACTTC. Encoded protein: CASSLLAGASSYEQYF.

The chain uses TRBV4-3 and TRBJ2-7; TRBD2 is a possible D gene (5 bases). Trimming cost V 6 bases and J 2 bases, with 17 bases left between them. This CDR3 is 15 amino acids long. CDR1 and CDR2 (germline): LGHNA, YSLEER. In DNA, the CDR3 is TGCGCCAGCAGGCTGCGGGCGGGCCCACCCTACGAGCAGTACTTC. Its protein is CASRLRAGPPYEQYF.

The chain couples TRBV6-5 to TRBJ2-1, with 9 bases fitting TRBD2. The germline CDR1 and CDR2 sequences are MNHEY and SVGAGI. The CDR3 consists of 14 residues. After removal of 7 bases from V and 4 bases from J, the junction contained 5 bases not matched to a gene. CDR3 bases: TGTGCCAGCAATAGCGGGAGTGCGTACAATGAGCAGTTCTTC. Translation: CASNSGSAYNEQFF.

Here the CDR3 reads CASSQLGIYNEQFF. CDR3 nucleotide sequence: TGTGCCAGCAGCCAACTAGGGATATACAATGAGCAGTTCTTC. V and J are TRBV6-2 or TRBV6-3 and TRBJ2-1, with a weak D call TRBD2 (5 bases). Germline loops: CDR1 MNHEY, CDR2 SVGEGT. With 6 bases removed from V and 4 bases from J, the gap between germline ends came to 13 bases. The CDR3 contains 14 residues.

V gene TRBV9 combines with J gene TRBJ2-1, with 13 bases fitting TRBD2. The CDR3 runs to 16 residues. Trimming at V came to 4 bases and at J to 7 bases, leaving 8 bases not matched to a gene. CDR1 and CDR2 from the germline V gene are SGDLS and YYNGEE. The CDR3 here is CASSTILAGGLNEQFF. CDR3 sequence (DNA): TGTGCCAGCAGCACAATACTAGCGGGAGGGTTGAATGAGCAGTTCTTC.

This chain joins TRBV10-3 and TRBJ1-3; 7 bases agree with TRBD1. V lost 4 bases and J lost 0; bases outside the gene matches: 3. Germline CDR1 and CDR2: ENHRY and SYGVKD. The CDR3 has 15 residues. CDR3 sequence (DNA): TGTGCCATCAGTGGAGGGACAGACTCTGGAAACACCATATATTTT. Encoded protein: CAISGGTDSGNTIYF.

The chain recombines TRBV18 with TRBJ2-1, with 7 nucleotides matching TRBD1. Germline V gene sequence: CDR1 KGHSH, CDR2 LQKENI. With 2 bases clipped from V and 7 bases from J, the junction kept 8 bases outside the gene matches. The CDR3 totals 15 residues. The CDR3, as DNA: TGTGCCAGCTCACCAACGACAGGGCCGGCGAATGAGCAGTTCTTC. It translates to CASSPTTGPANEQFF. The full variable domain, rest sourced from reference TRBV18 and TRBJ2-1, is NAGVMQNPRHLVRRRGQEARLRCSPMKGHSHVYWYRQLPEEGLKFMVYLQKENIIDESGMPKERFSAEFPKEGPSILRIQQVVRGDSAAYFCASSPTTGPANEQFFGPGTRLTVL.

The chain employs TRBV15 and TRBJ2-1, with 12 nucleotides matching TRBD2. The CDR3 is 18 residues long. V was clipped by 3 bases and J by 3 bases; unmatched bases: 9. Germline V gene lookup returns CDR1 LNHNV and CDR2 YYDKDF (reference sequence). For the CDR3, the DNA is TGTGCCACCAGCAGCGGCCGGACTAGCGGGGCTTTCTACAATGAGCAGTTCTTC. Residues: CATSSGRTSGAFYNEQFF.

The V call is TRBV13, the J call TRBJ1-1, with a tentative D call TRBD1 (5 bases). The V end lost 3 bases, the J end lost 3 bases, and 8 bases lay between the germline ends. The CDR3 contains 13 residues. Germline V gene lookup returns CDR1 PRHDT and CDR2 FYEKMQ (reference sequence). The CDR3 DNA follows: TGTGCCAGCAGCTTGAGCAGGGACACTGAAGCTTTCTTT. Protein product: CASSLSRDTEAFF.

The chain employs TRBV6-5 and TRBJ2-1; D possibly corresponds to TRBD2 (6 bases). CDR1 and CDR2 (germline): MNHEY, SVGAGI. This CDR3 has 11 amino acids. This chain's CDR3 is CVCRGAGEQFF. As DNA, the CDR3 is TGTGTATGTAGAGGAGCGGGTGAGCAGTTCTTC.

The chain couples TRBV27 to TRBJ2-2; D unclear. V lost 5 bases to trimming and J lost 5 bases, with 9 bases between them. The CDR3 covers 13 residues. Germline lookup yields CDR1 MNHEY and CDR2 SMNVEV (reference sequence). The CDR3 DNA is TGTGCCAGCAGTAGGTCAGCGACCGGGGAGCTGTTTTTT. This encodes CASSRSATGELFF.

The CDR3 DNA reads TGTGCCAGCAGCGTGGGACTAGAAGGCACAGATACGCAGTATTTT. Translation gives CASSVGLEGTDTQYF. The V call is TRBV9, the J call TRBJ2-3; TRBD2 matches 8 bases. The germline gives CDR1 SGDLS, CDR2 YYNGEE. The length of the CDR3 is 15 residues. With V trimmed by 2 bases and J by 1 base, 3 bases remained unmatched.

The rearrangement uses TRBV10-3 and TRBJ1-2, with 8 bases lining up with TRBD1. CDR1 ENHRY and CDR2 SYGVKD come from the germline V gene. The length of the CDR3 is 13 residues. V was clipped by 3 bases and J by 6 bases; unmatched bases: 3. CDR3 nucleotide sequence: TGTGCCATCAGTGAACAGGGGGTCCATGGCTACACCTTC. It translates to CAISEQGVHGYTF.

This clone was seen repeatedly, ten times or more. The chain has TRBV2 and TRBJ2-7, with D hard to call. The CDR3 length is 15 residues. Germline CDR1 SNHLY, CDR2 FYNNEI. Deletions cut 3 bases from V and 6 bases from J, with 18 bases between. CDR3 nucleotide sequence: TGTGCCAGCAGTGATTCGAACGAGTATAGTCCCGAGCAGTACTTC. Protein: CASSDSNEYSPEQYF.

The J gene is TRBJ2-5, the V gene TRBV7-9; D possibly corresponds to TRBD1 (7 bases). This CDR3 has 14 residues. Trimming pared 10 bases from V and 2 bases from J, leaving 17 bases between. Germline assignment: CDR1 SEHNR and CDR2 FQNEAQ (reference sequence). CDR3 loop: CATVAGQPQETQYF. The CDR3 nucleotides are TGTGCCACCGTCGCGGGACAGCCACAAGAGACCCAGTACTTC.

This clone was found once. The chain combines TRBV7-3 with TRBJ2-7, with 8 bases aligning to TRBD1. V shed 0 bases and J 5 bases; nucleotides not matched to a gene: 12. CDR1 SGHTA and CDR2 FQGTGA come from the germline V gene. The CDR3 runs 17 residues. The CDR3, as DNA: TGTGCCAGCAGCTTAACGTTACCTCGAGACAGGGGCAACGAGCAGTACTTC. Its translation is CASSLTLPRDRGNEQYF. Based on the CDR3 plus reference TRBV7-3 and TRBJ2-7, the full variable domain is GAGVSQTPSNKVTEKGKYVELRCDPISGHTALYWYRQSLGQGPEFLIYFQGTGAADDSGLPNDRFFAVRPEGSVSTLKIQRTERGDSAVYLCASSLTLPRDRGNEQYFGPGTRLTVT.

This rearrangement joins TRBV4-3 to TRBJ1-6, with 8 bases fitting TRBD1. The CDR3 has 17 residues. Germline CDR1 is LGHNA and CDR2 is YSLEER. The V and J ends lost 5 bases and 9 bases, in that order; junction bases with no gene match: 15. The CDR3 region has the DNA TGCGCCAGCAGCGAGGACAGGGCCGGTGTCCCCGCTTCACCCCTCCACTTT. This translates into CASSEDRAGVPASPLHF.

This clone occurred a few times. The chain is built from TRBV2 and TRBJ2-5; the match to TRBD1 covers 7 bases. CDR3 length: 15 residues. The V and J ends lost 2 bases and 1 base, in that order; junction bases with no gene match: 4. From germline, CDR1 is SNHLY and CDR2 FYNNEI. The CDR3 region has the DNA TGTGCCAGCAGTGAAAGGGGGACAGTCCAAGAGACCCAGTACTTC. As protein: CASSERGTVQETQYF.

This clone has just a few counts. The V gene is TRBV11-3, the J gene TRBJ2-1, with TRBD1 matching 9 bases. CDR3 length: 17 amino acids. Germline V lookup: CDR1 SGHNT, CDR2 YENEEA. V was pared by 5 bases and J by 2 bases, with 10 bases of the junction left unmatched. The CDR3 DNA sequence: TGTGCCAGCAGCCCCGAGAGGGGGACAGGGACCTACAATGAGCAGTTCTTC. Amino acid sequence: CASSPERGTGTYNEQFF.

This clone was seen a single time. CDR3 in amino acids: CASSLDGTAGGIPNTQYF. DNA of the CDR3: TGTGCCAGCAGCTTAGATGGGACGGCGGGGGGCATCCCGAATACGCAGTATTTT. J is TRBJ2-3 and V is TRBV7-2, with 8 positions matching TRBD2. The V gene's germline CDR1 is SGHTA and CDR2 FQGNSA. V shed 1 base and J 7 bases; nucleotides not matched to a gene: 16. The CDR3 extends over 18 amino acids. The full variable domain, its missing parts supplied by reference TRBV7-2 and TRBJ2-3, is GAGVSQSPSNKVTEKGKDVELRCDPISGHTALYWYRQSLGQGLEFLIYFQGNSAPDKSGLPSDRFSAERTGGSVSTLTIQRTQQEDSAVYLCASSLDGTAGGIPNTQYFGPGTRLTVL.

The chain employs TRBV15 and TRBJ2-7; D may be TRBD1 (6 bases). CDR3 size: 16 residues. Trimming stripped 8 bases from V and 2 bases from J, with 22 bases between. Germline V gives CDR1 LNHNV, CDR2 YYDKDF (reference sequence). This CDR3 reads CATGQRKLRDPYEQYF. The CDR3 coding sequence is TGTGCCACCGGACAGAGAAAACTACGAGACCCCTACGAGCAGTACTTC.

The V call is TRBV6-2 or TRBV6-3, the J call TRBJ2-3; 9 bases are shared with TRBD2. The germline V gene encodes CDR1 MNHEY and CDR2 SVGEGT. CDR3 length equals 17 residues. J was trimmed by 4 bases and V by 0 bases; bases with no gene match: 8. CDR3 sequence (DNA): TGTGCCAGCAGTTACTCGGCCAGCGGGAGGAGGGCAGATACGCAGTATTTT. Translated: CASSYSASGRRADTQYF.

The chain combines TRBV7-2 with TRBJ1-6; 7 positions match TRBD1. V shed 5 bases and J 9 bases; nucleotides not matched to a gene: 7. The CDR3 covers 14 residues. In germline, CDR1 is SGHTA, CDR2 FQGNSA. The CDR3 sequence: CASSHDREFSPLHF. The CDR3 bases are TGTGCCAGCAGCCACGACAGGGAATTTTCACCCCTCCACTTT.

This clone was seen a single time. V gene TRBV20-1 combines with J gene TRBJ2-1; 10 bases align to TRBD2. Germline lookup yields CDR1 DFQATT and CDR2 SNEGSKA (reference sequence). Trimming removed 3 bases from V and 1 base from J; junction bases left unmatched: 9. The CDR3 is 17 amino acids. CDR3 DNA: TGCAGTGCTAGTTTTAGGATAGCGGGAGGATCCTACAATGAGCAGTTCTTC. As protein: CSASFRIAGGSYNEQFF.

The rearrangement joins TRBV29-1 to TRBJ1-2; 9 bases are a match to TRBD1. Germline V gene lookup returns CDR1 SQVTM and CDR2 ANQGSEA. CDR3 length equals 15 residues. The J segment lost 0 bases and the V segment lost 0 bases, leaving 2 bases of the junction unmatched. The CDR3 bases are TGCAGCGTTGAAGATCGACAGGGGGCTAACTATGGCTACACCTTC. Translated: CSVEDRQGANYGYTF.

The chain recombines TRBV7-2 with TRBJ2-5; D is possibly TRBD1 (5 bases). This CDR3 comprises 14 residues. The V gene's germline CDR1 is SGHTA and CDR2 FQGNSA. Trimming shortened V by 2 bases and J by 4 bases, and 11 bases separated the two germline ends. CDR3 nucleotide sequence: TGTGCCAGCAGCTTAAGGGGTCCTGGAGAGACCCAGTACTTC. This gives the protein CASSLRGPGETQYF.